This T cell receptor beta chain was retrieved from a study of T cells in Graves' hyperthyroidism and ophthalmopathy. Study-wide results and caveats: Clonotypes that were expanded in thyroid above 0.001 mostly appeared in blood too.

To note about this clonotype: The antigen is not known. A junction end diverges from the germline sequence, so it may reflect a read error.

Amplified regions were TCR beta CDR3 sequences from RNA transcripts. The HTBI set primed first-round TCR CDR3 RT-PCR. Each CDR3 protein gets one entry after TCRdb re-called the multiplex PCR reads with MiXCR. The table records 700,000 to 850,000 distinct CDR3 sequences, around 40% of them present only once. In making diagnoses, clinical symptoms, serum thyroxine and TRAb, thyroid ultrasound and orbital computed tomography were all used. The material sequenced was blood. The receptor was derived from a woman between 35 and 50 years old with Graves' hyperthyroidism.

CDR3 nucleotides: TGTGCCAGCAGCTTAACGTCACAAGGGACCCAGTACTTC. Amino acids: CASSLTSQGTQYF. This chain joins TRBV7-3 and TRBJ2-5; no clear D. The germline gives CDR1 SGHTA, CDR2 FQGTGA. The CDR3 is made up of 13 amino acids.